The 12 T cell receptor beta chains below all came from one sample that was sequenced in a study of blood T cell repertoires in COVID-19. This table comes from immunoSEQ multiplex PCR, and its TCRdb copy is limited to in-frame clones, with some not included. The table records 150,000 to 180,000 clones, 70% to 85% of them present only once. Input material: peripheral blood. The source of these receptors is a woman aged 55 to 70 with acute or convalescent COVID-19.

This clone was seen a single time. The V call is TRBV12-3 or TRBV12-4, the J call TRBJ2-1, with D perhaps TRBD2 (6 bases). Trimming shortened V by 7 bases and J by 10 bases, and 11 bases separated the two germline ends. This CDR3 has 11 amino acids. The CDR3 protein is CASISSGEQFF. The CDR3, as DNA: TGTGCCAGCATAAGTAGCGGCGAGCAGTTCTTC.

The chain links TRBV12-3 or TRBV12-4 to TRBJ1-2; no definite D call. The V gene lost 7 bases and the J gene lost 5 bases, with 14 bases spanning the gap. This CDR3 spans 13 amino acids. CDR3 DNA sequence: TGTGCCAGCACCGAACGCCCCACTTATGGCTACACCTTC. Encoded protein: CASTERPTYGYTF.

This chain joins TRBV10-3 and TRBJ1-1, with 9 bases identical to TRBD1. The germline V gene encodes CDR1 ENHRY and CDR2 SYGVKD. Trimming cost V 6 bases and J 0 bases; bases outside gene matches: 2. The CDR3 extends over 14 amino acids. The CDR3 nucleotides are TGTGCCATCAGCGGACAGGGGATGAACACTGAAGCTTTCTTT. Encoded protein: CAISGQGMNTEAFF.

This clone has only a few counts. The chain has TRBV11-2 and TRBJ1-2; D is undetermined. This CDR3 has 13 amino acids. Trimming stripped 5 bases from V and 2 bases from J, with 9 bases between. CDR1 and CDR2 (germline): SGHAT, FQNNGV. In nucleotides, the CDR3 is TGTGCCAGCAGCCCGGGATCCAACTATGGCTACACCTTC. As protein: CASSPGSNYGYTF.

There are a few counts of this clone. This chain links TRBV4-2 with TRBJ1-1; D ambiguous. Trimming shortened V by 1 base and J by 1 base, and 13 bases separated the two germline ends. CDR1 is LGHNA and CDR2 is YNFKEQ in the germline V gene. The CDR3 is 16 amino acids. CDR3 DNA sequence: TGTGCCAGCAGCCAAGTTCCGGTACAGCAGAACACTGAAGCTTTCTTT. Its protein is CASSQVPVQQNTEAFF.

The genes are TRBV18 and TRBJ2-1; TRBD1 matches at 9 bases. V dropped 3 bases and J dropped 5; count of bases not matched to a gene: 5. CDR3 length equals 15 residues. CDR1 and CDR2 (germline): KGHSH, LQKENI. The CDR3 spells CASSPTGGRDNEQFF. CDR3 coding DNA: TGTGCCAGCTCACCTACAGGGGGCCGGGACAATGAGCAGTTCTTC.

This clone was observed a single time. The CDR3 nucleotides are TGCGCCAGCAGCCAAGATGGAGCCGGCCTTAGCAATCAGCCCCAGCATTTT. Its protein product is CASSQDGAGLSNQPQHF. V and J are TRBV4-1 and TRBJ1-5; unclear D gene. CDR1 MGHRA and CDR2 YSYEKL come from the germline V gene. V was shortened by 0 bases and J by 0 bases, with 12 bases between the two germline ends. The CDR3 totals 17 residues.

This rearrangement joins TRBV6-5 to TRBJ2-3, with D perhaps TRBD1 (6 bases). V was cut by 5 bases and J by 0 bases, with 9 bases left in between. Per the germline V gene, CDR1 is MNHEY and CDR2 is SVGAGI. There are 14 residues in the CDR3. The CDR3, as DNA: TGTGCCAGCAGTACGGACAGCAGCACAGATACGCAGTATTTT. This gives the protein CASSTDSSTDTQYF.

This clone was found a few times. V and J are TRBV19 and TRBJ1-5; no reliable D call. This CDR3 is 14 amino acids long. Trimming left V 4 bases short and J 2 bases short, with 9 bases between. CDR1 is LNHDA, CDR2 SQIVND, per germline (reference sequence). The CDR3 loop reads CASSTVGGNQPQHF. Here the CDR3 DNA reads TGTGCCAGTAGTACCGTCGGGGGCAATCAGCCCCAGCATTTT.

This clone occurred once. The chain carries TRBV7-3 and TRBJ1-2, with a tentative D call TRBD1 (6 bases). The CDR3 runs 16 residues. Deletions cut 5 bases from V and 4 bases from J, with 20 bases between. Germline CDR1 is SGHTA and CDR2 is FQGTGA. The CDR3 DNA is TGTGCCAGCAGCGGACGGGACACCTCTCGGGGCTATGGCTACACCTTC. Translation: CASSGRDTSRGYGYTF.

V is TRBV18 and J is TRBJ1-6; D perhaps matches TRBD1 (5 bases). Germline V gene data show CDR1 as KGHSH and CDR2 as LQKENI. The CDR3 is made up of 15 amino acids. Deletions cut 1 base from V and 9 bases from J, with 13 bases between. CDR3 in amino acids: CASSPRQGVGSPLHF. CDR3 DNA sequence: TGTGCCAGCTCACCACGGCAAGGGGTCGGTTCACCCCTCCACTTT.

The chain employs TRBV5-1 and TRBJ1-6, with TRBD1 as a possible D gene (6 bases). CDR1 and CDR2 from the germline V gene are SGHRS and YFSETQ. The CDR3 is made up of 16 amino acids. Trimming removed 5 bases at V and 8 bases at J, with 20 bases between. Written as DNA, the CDR3 is TGCGCCAGCAGTCCTGATTGGGGGGGCCGGGATTCACCCCTCCACTTT. Translating gives CASSPDWGGRDSPLHF.